This TCR beta chain came from a study of vaccination effects on CD4 cells after COVID-19. Study at large: It was two doses of either the BNT162b2 or mRNA-1273 vaccine that participants received. The study, taken as a whole, reports: After vaccination, at late timepoints, clones induced by infection and by vaccine contracted markedly.

ViraFEST assay sequencing came after antigen-specific CD4+ T cells were expanded with viral peptide pools. On day 10 of culture, CD4+ T cells were separated out. The person was diagnosed with PCR-confirmed SARS-CoV-2 infection between March and December 2020. Half the medium was swapped for IL-2 medium on days 3 and 7. The CDR3 length is 13 residues. CDR1 and CDR2 from the germline V gene are MDHEN and SYDVKM. V lost 4 bases, J lost 2 bases, and 8 bases lay in between. In regard to this clone: What it recognizes is unknown.

Produced via immunoSEQ multiplex PCR; TCRdb's table is partial and in-frame only. The sample carries under 20,000 clones, approximately 74% recorded once. The sequence came from a human donor who had a prior SARS-CoV-2 infection. The chain recombines TRBV28 with TRBJ1-2; D is unclear. The sequenced sample was CD4+ T cells from PBMCs cultured with SARS-CoV-2 spike peptides, obtained before COVID-19 vaccination. This CDR3 reads CASSSGLNYGYTF. The CDR3 nucleotides are TGTGCCAGCAGTTCCGGGCTGAACTATGGCTACACCTTC.